This TCR beta chain appears in the sequencing data of a study of T cell responses to AZD1222 COVID-19 vaccine. On the study more broadly: Some second doses came at about 4 weeks and others at about 12 weeks; these were pooled. Study conclusions and caveats: Repertoires were obtained only post-peak T cell response.

Turning to this clone: Antigen unknown.

The data were produced by immunoSEQ multiplex PCR, yet TCRdb's version contains in-frame clones alone and is incomplete. The sample includes under 100,000 clones, 80% to 90% of them seen just once. Germline-derived CDR1 and CDR2 are LGHNT and FRNRAP. This CDR3 comprises 13 residues. V lost 0 bases and J lost 4, with 5 bases in between. This TCR came from an adult in good health. This chain links TRBV12-5 with TRBJ2-3, with D possibly matching TRBD2 (5 bases). The sample was peripheral blood, taken on day 0 of AZD1222 vaccination. The CDR3 coding sequence is TGTGCTAGTGGTTTGGTCGGGGCAGATACGCAGTATTTT. Its protein is CASGLVGADTQYF. Together with reference TRBV12-5 and TRBJ2-3, the CDR3 gives the full variable domain: DARVTQTPRHKVTEMGQEVTMRCQPILGHNTVFWYRQTMMQGLELLAYFRNRAPLDDSGMPKDRFSAEMPDATLATLKIQPSEPRDSAVYFCASGLVGADTQYFGPGTRLTVL.